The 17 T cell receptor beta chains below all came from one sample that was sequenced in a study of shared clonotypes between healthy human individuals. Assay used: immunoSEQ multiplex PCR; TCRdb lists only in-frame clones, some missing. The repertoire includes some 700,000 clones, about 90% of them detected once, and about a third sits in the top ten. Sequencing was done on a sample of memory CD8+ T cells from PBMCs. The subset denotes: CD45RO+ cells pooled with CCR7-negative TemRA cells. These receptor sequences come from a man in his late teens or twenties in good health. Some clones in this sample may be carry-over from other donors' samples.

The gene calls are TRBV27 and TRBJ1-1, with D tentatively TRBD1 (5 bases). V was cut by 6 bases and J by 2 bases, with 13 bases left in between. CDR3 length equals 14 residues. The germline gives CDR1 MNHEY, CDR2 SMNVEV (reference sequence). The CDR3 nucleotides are TGTGCCAGCAGGCTGGGCCAGGGAAACACTGAAGCTTTCTTT. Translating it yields CASRLGQGNTEAFF.

DNA for the CDR3: TGTGCTAGTGGCCCGGACAGGGGGAACACTGAAGCTTTCTTT. This encodes CASGPDRGNTEAFF. J is TRBJ1-1 and V is TRBV12-5; 9 bases map to TRBD1. Germline CDR1 is LGHNT and CDR2 is FRNRAP. With V trimmed by 6 bases and J by 1 base, 3 bases remained unmatched. The CDR3 is 14 residues long.

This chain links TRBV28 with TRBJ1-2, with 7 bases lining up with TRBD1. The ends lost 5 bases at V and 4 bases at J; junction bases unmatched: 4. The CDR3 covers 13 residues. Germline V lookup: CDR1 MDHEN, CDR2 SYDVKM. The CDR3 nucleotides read TGTGCCAGCAGTAGAGACAGGGCCTATGGCTACACCTTC. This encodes CASSRDRAYGYTF.

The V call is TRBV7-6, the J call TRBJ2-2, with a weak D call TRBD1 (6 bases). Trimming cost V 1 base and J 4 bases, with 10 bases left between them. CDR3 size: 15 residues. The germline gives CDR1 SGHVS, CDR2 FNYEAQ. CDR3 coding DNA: TGTGCCAGCAGCTTAGGGACAGCAGTCACCGGGGAGCTGTTTTTT. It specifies CASSLGTAVTGELFF.

The CDR3 here is CASSEARTLSFNEQFF. The DNA of the CDR3 is TGTGCCAGCAGTGAAGCTCGGACTCTGTCGTTTAATGAGCAGTTCTTC. This sequence joins TRBV2 and TRBJ2-1; possibly TRBD2 for D (5 bases). This CDR3 contains 16 residues. Trimming cost V 0 bases and J 7 bases, with 16 bases left between them. Germline V gene sequence: CDR1 SNHLY, CDR2 FYNNEI.

The CDR3 DNA is TGTGCCAGCAGCATCGCACCCTACACGGGGAGTGGGGATGAGCAGTTCTTC. Translated: CASSIAPYTGSGDEQFF. The chain recombines TRBV13 with TRBJ2-1, with D perhaps matching TRBD2 (5 bases). Looked up from germline, CDR1 is PRHDT and CDR2 is FYEKMQ (reference sequence). The CDR3 consists of 17 residues. V dropped 5 bases and J dropped 8 bases, with 25 bases sitting between them.

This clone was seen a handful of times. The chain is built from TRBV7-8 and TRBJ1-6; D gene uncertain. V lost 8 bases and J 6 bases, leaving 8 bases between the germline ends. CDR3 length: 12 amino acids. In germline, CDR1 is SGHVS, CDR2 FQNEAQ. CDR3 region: CASSAGNSPLHF. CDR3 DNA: TGTGCCAGCTCGGCGGGTAATTCACCCCTCCACTTT.

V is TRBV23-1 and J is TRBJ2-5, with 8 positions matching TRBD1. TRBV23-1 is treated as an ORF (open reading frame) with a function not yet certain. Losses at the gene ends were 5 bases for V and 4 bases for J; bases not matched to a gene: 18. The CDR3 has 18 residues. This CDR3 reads CASSTVRQGYGMGETQYF. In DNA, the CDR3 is TGCGCCAGCAGTACCGTCAGACAGGGGTACGGCATGGGAGAGACCCAGTACTTC.

The CDR3 sequence: CASWKIYNEQFF. The CDR3 DNA sequence: TGTGCCAGCTGGAAAATTTACAATGAGCAGTTCTTC. This chain uses TRBV27 with TRBJ2-1; no reliable D call. The CDR3 has 12 amino acids. With 8 bases removed from V and 4 bases from J, the gap between germline ends came to 9 bases. Germline CDR1 reads MNHEY; CDR2 reads SMNVEV (reference sequence).

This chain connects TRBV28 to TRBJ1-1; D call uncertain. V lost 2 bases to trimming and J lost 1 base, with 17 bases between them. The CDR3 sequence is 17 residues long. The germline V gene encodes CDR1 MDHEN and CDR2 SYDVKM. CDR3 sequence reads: CASSLKGFLITNTEAFF. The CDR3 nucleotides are TGTGCCAGCAGTTTAAAAGGGTTCCTCATCACGAACACTGAAGCTTTCTTT.

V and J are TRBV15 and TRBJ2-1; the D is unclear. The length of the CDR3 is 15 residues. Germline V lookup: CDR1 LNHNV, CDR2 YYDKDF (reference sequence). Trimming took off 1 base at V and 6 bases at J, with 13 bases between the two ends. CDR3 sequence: CATSRVDGWGNEQFF. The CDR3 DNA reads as TGTGCCACCAGCAGAGTAGATGGGTGGGGCAATGAGCAGTTCTTC.

CDR3 bases: TGTGCCAGCAGCGACAGGGGAGCCAGCGATGAGCAGTTCTTC. Protein: CASSDRGASDEQFF. The J gene is TRBJ2-1, the V gene TRBV4-2; 8 positions agree with TRBD1. The germline CDR1 and CDR2 sequences are LGHNA and YNFKEQ. Losses at the gene ends were 5 bases for V and 8 bases for J; bases not matched to a gene: 8. The CDR3 has 14 residues.

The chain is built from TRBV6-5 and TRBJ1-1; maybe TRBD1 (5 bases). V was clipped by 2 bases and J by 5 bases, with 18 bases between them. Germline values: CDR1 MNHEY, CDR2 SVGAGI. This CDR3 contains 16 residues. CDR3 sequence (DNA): TGTGCCAGCAGTTACGCCGGGACTCTGGGGGGGACTGAAGCTTTCTTT. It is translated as CASSYAGTLGGTEAFF.

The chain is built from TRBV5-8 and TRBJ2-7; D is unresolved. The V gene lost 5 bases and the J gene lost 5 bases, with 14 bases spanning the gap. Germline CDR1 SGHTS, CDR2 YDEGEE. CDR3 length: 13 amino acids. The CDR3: CASSDDRWDEQYF. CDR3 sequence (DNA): TGTGCCAGCAGTGACGATCGGTGGGACGAGCAGTACTTC.

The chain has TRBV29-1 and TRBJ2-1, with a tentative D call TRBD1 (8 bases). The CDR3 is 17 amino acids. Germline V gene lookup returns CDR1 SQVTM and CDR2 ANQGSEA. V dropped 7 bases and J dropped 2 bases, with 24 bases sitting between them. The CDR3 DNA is TGCAGCGGACAGGGGTTTGGGGGAGGGCCGGCCTACAATGAGCAGTTCTTC. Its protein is CSGQGFGGGPAYNEQFF.

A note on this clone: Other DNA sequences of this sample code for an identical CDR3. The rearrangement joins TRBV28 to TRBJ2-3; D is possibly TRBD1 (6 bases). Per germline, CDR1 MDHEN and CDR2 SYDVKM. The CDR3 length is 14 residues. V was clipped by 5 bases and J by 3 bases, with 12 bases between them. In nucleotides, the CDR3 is TGTGCCAGCAGTCTTGTAGGGGGTACAGATACGCAGTATTTT. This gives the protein CASSLVGGTDTQYF.

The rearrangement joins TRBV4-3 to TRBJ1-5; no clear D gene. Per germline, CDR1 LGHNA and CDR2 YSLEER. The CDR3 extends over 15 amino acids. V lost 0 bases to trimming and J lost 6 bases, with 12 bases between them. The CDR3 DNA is TGCGCCAGCAGCCAAGATCGGGTATTCGGTCAGCCCCAGCATTTT. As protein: CASSQDRVFGQPQHF.